This T cell receptor (beta chain) was sequenced during a study of shared clonotypes between healthy human individuals. In regard to this clone: Its antigen is not identified. The sample carries other DNA sequences with the same CDR3.

All participating donors were Caucasian adults from Nashville, Tennessee. The authors ran the assay at deep level. Produced via immunoSEQ multiplex PCR; TCRdb's table is partial and in-frame only. Here the sample spans over 1.4 million clones, roughly 96% being singletons. Notes on the study in general: What rarefaction showed was incomplete sorted-subset sequencing despite large depth. Clonotype sharing among donors likely depends on sequencing depth.

CDR1 is MNHNY and CDR2 is SVGAGI in the germline V gene (reference sequence). This CDR3 comprises 15 residues. V lost 0 bases and J 0 bases, leaving 6 bases between the germline ends. The specimen was naive CD4+ T cells sorted from blood. Subset denoted: CD45RA+ positively selected. The receptor was isolated from a man aged 25 to 40 in good health. J is TRBJ1-3 and V is TRBV6-6, with D unresolved. The CDR3 nucleotides are TGTGCCAGCAGTTACTCGGGCAGCTCTGGAAACACCATATATTTT. It specifies CASSYSGSSGNTIYF.